This T cell receptor (beta chain) was sequenced in a study of blood T cell repertoires in COVID-19. Unmatched junction bases numbered 6, after V lost 4 bases and J lost 0 bases. Germline CDR1 is SGHRS and CDR2 is YFSETQ. The CDR3 spans 16 residues. The assay was immunoSEQ multiplex PCR, and TCRdb's table has in-frame clones only and misses some. The sample has about 280,000 clones; 75% to 90% are singletons. The receptor was derived from a man aged 45-65 years with acute or convalescent COVID-19. The specimen sequenced was peripheral blood. This sequence joins TRBV5-1 and TRBJ2-5; TRBD2 agrees at 10 bases. Here the CDR3 reads CASSTTSGMYQETQYF. Here the CDR3 DNA reads TGCGCCAGCAGCACAACTAGCGGGATGTACCAAGAGACCCAGTACTTC.